The sequence of this T cell receptor (beta chain) was determined in a study of CXCR3-negative and CXCR3-positive naive CD8 T cells. General study findings and limits: TRB CDR3s of CXCR3-positive naive cells were more hydrophobic than those of CXCR3-negative naive cells.

With UMI labels, 5' RACE was used to prepare the TRB cDNA libraries. TCRdb re-called the 5' RACE reads; one entry per CDR3 protein, DNA not given. The sample table includes over 95,000 distinct CDR3 sequences. The CDR3 spans 13 residues. On this clonotype: Its specificity is not known.

The chain is built from TRBV12-3 or TRBV12-4 and TRBJ2-1; TCRdb designates TRBD1, a call that cannot be tested without DNA. This receptor was identified in a human donor in good health. Some clones in this sample may be carry-over from other donors' samples. Sequencing was done on a sample of naive CXCR3+ CD8+ T cells from blood. Subset of the sample: CD45RO-CCR7+CD27+CD95- naive CD8+ T cells expressing CXCR3 (TNR3+). The CDR3 sequence is CASSETQGNEQFF.